In its sample, the clone carrying this TCR beta chain was seen once. This sample was included in a study of blood T cell repertoires in COVID-19. In the original workflow: Reference gene primers were amplified, and this amplification served to estimate nucleated cell counts. The data were produced by immunoSEQ multiplex PCR, yet TCRdb's version contains in-frame clones alone and is incomplete. That table is the source of V, J and clone size, and D and trimming were worked out from the DNA. The sample contains under 150,000 clones, 90% of which appear only once. CDR1 and CDR2 from the germline V gene are KGHSH and LQKENI. V lost 5 bases, J lost 0 bases, and 16 bases lay in between. This CDR3 is built from 16 residues.

Sequencing was carried out using peripheral blood. The TCR originated in a human donor with active COVID-19. The donor label of this sample is uncertain. J is TRBJ1-1 and V is TRBV18; maybe TRBD1 (5 bases). The DNA for the CDR3 is TGTGCCAGCTCATCTTCTCATGGACAATTGAACACTGAAGCTTTCTTT. Protein product: CASSSSHGQLNTEAFF.